This passage covers 9 T cell receptor beta chains from one sample sequenced in a study of spatial heterogeneity in lung cancer. Each CDR3 protein is one row after TCRdb ran MiXCR on the 5' RACE reads. The repertoire holds approximately 27,000 distinct CDR3 sequences, with 6% as singletons. Time point in this sample: blood at routine non-recurrence follow-up after resection. Whole RNA was taken from tumor, nontumor lung or frozen PBMC; it was then sequenced unsorted. The sample in question was PBMCs, obtained at follow-up. The origin of the receptors is a male donor with early-stage non-small cell lung cancer.

The gene calls are TRBV3-1 and TRBJ1-2, with 7 bases matching TRBD1. CDR3 length: 15 residues. From germline, CDR1 is LGHDT and CDR2 YNNKEL (reference sequence). V was clipped by 4 bases and J by 6 bases; unmatched bases: 11. In DNA, the CDR3 is TGTGCCAGCAGCCGTAAAGGGGGCCAGCATAATGGCTACACCTTC. Translated, it gives CASSRKGGQHNGYTF.

V and J are TRBV10-3 and TRBJ1-3; the D gene is possibly TRBD1 (5 bases). CDR3 length: 16 amino acids. Germline CDR1 reads ENHRY; CDR2 reads SYGVKD. The V gene lost 6 bases and the J gene lost 0 bases, with 15 bases spanning the gap. The DNA for the CDR3 is TGTGCCATCAGGGAGACAGACCGAAACTCTGGAAACACCATATATTTT. Translation gives CAIRETDRNSGNTIYF.

The V gene is TRBV7-2, the J gene TRBJ1-5, with D possibly being TRBD1 (5 bases). Trimming stripped 5 bases from V and 9 bases from J, with 14 bases between. The CDR3 sequence is 13 residues long. The germline V gene has CDR1 SGHTA and CDR2 FQGNSA. The CDR3 sequence is CASSTDTLAPQHF. The CDR3 DNA follows: TGTGCCAGCAGCACGGACACCCTAGCGCCCCAGCATTTT. Together with reference TRBV7-2 and TRBJ1-5, the CDR3 gives the full variable domain: GAGVSQSPSNKVTEKGKDVELRCDPISGHTALYWYRQSLGQGLEFLIYFQGNSAPDKSGLPSDRFSAERTGGSVSTLTIQRTQQEDSAVYLCASSTDTLAPQHFGDGTRLSIL.

This clonotype was picked up many times. The V gene is TRBV6-5, the J gene TRBJ2-7; 14 bases agree with TRBD2. In germline, CDR1 is MNHEY, CDR2 SVGAGI. This CDR3 is built from 15 residues. Losses at the gene ends were 7 bases for V and 6 bases for J; bases not matched to a gene: 8. The CDR3 nucleotides read TGTGCCAGCAATAGACTAGCGGGAGGGCCGAGCGAGCAGTACGTC. Translating gives CASNRLAGGPSEQYV.

This clonotype came up many times. The chain recombines TRBV29-1 with TRBJ1-6; tentatively, D is TRBD1 (6 bases). V dropped 7 bases and J dropped 2 bases, with 9 bases sitting between them. Per the germline V gene, CDR1 is SQVTM and CDR2 is ANQGSEA. There are 13 residues in the CDR3. The CDR3 here is CSAGQTYNSPLHF. Here the CDR3 DNA reads TGCAGCGCTGGACAGACCTATAATTCACCCCTCCACTTT.

This clonotype has ten or more counts. The chain is built from TRBV20-1 and TRBJ2-4; no clear D. Trimming took off 6 bases at V and 1 base at J, with 13 bases between the two ends. This CDR3 spans 14 amino acids. Germline V gene sequence: CDR1 DFQATT, CDR2 SNEGSKA (reference sequence). For the CDR3, the DNA is TGCAGTGCAGAGACCGCCGTGGCCAAAAACATTCAGTACTTC. It yields the protein CSAETAVAKNIQYF.

The table lists this clonotype with many counts. The V and J genes are TRBV6-5 and TRBJ2-2, with a weak D call TRBD2 (6 bases). V lost 4 bases and J lost 3, with 12 bases in between. In germline, CDR1 is MNHEY, CDR2 SVGAGI. The CDR3 loop spans 15 amino acids. The CDR3 sequence: CASSSGVEDTGELFF. The CDR3 DNA is TGTGCCAGCAGTTCGGGGGTAGAGGACACCGGGGAGCTGTTTTTT.

This clonotype was picked up a small number of times. The CDR3 is CASSPGLAGRSSTDTQYF. The CDR3 DNA sequence: TGTGCCAGCAGCCCGGGACTAGCGGGCCGTTCTAGCACAGATACGCAGTATTTT. V usage is TRBV11-3 and J usage is TRBJ2-3, with 12 bases fitting TRBD2. With V trimmed by 5 bases and J by 0 bases, 9 bases remained unmatched. CDR3 length equals 18 residues. In germline, CDR1 is SGHNT, CDR2 YENEEA.

This clonotype showed up many times. The chain is built from TRBV19 and TRBJ2-3, with D unclear. Trimming removed 3 bases from V and 0 bases from J, with 7 bases in between. This CDR3 region has 14 residues. The germline V gene has CDR1 LNHDA and CDR2 SQIVND (reference sequence). DNA of the CDR3: TGTGCCAGTAGTATGAGTCCGAGCACAGATACGCAGTATTTT. The encoded protein is CASSMSPSTDTQYF.